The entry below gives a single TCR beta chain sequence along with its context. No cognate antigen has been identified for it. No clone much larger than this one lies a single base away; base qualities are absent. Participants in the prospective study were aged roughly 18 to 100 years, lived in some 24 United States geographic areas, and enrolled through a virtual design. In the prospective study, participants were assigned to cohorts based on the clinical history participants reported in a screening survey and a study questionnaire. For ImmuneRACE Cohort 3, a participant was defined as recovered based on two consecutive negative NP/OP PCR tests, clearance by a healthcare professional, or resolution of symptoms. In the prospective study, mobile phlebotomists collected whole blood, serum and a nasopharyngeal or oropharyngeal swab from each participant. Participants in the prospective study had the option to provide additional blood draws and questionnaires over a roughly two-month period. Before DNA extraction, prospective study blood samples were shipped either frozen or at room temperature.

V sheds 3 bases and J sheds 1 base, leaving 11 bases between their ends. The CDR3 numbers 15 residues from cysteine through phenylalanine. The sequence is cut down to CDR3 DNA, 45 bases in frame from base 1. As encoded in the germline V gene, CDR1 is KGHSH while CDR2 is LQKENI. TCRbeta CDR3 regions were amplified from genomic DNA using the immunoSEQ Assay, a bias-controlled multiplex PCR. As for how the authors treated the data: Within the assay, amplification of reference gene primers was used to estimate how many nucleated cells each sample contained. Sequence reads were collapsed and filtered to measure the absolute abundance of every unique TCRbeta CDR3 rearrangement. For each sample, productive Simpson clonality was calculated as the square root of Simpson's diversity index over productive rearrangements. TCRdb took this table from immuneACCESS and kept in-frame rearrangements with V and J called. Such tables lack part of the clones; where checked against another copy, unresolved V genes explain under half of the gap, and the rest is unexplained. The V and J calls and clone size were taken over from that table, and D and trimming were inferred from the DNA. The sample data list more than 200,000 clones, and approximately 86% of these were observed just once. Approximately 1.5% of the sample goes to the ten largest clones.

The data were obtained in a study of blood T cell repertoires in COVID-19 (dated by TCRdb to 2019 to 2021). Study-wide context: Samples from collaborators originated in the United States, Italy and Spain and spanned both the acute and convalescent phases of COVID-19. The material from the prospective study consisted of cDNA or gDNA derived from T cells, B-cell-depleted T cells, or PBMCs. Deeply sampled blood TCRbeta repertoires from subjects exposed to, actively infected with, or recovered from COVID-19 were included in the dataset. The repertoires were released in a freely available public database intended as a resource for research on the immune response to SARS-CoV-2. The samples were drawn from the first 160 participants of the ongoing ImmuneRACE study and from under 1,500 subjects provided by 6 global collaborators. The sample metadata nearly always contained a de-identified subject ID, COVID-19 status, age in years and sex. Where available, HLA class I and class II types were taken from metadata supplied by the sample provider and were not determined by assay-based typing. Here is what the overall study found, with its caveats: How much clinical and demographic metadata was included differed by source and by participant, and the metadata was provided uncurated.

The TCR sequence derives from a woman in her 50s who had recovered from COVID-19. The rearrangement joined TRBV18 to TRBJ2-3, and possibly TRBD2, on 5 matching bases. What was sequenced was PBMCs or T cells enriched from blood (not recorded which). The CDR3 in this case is CASSPYRDRTDTQYF. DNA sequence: TGTGCCAGCTCACCGTACCGGGATCGCACAGATACGCAGTATTTT.